The clone carrying this T cell receptor beta chain showed up just once. Its antigen is currently unknown. These data come from a study of shared clonotypes between healthy human individuals. Study outcomes and limitations: Expectations were that clonotype sharing among donors would be affected by sequencing depth.

Selected positively for CCR7 and CD45RO-negative, naive CD8 cells excluded terminally differentiated effector memory CD45RA+ cells. The donor population consisted of healthy HIV-negative adults with no recent acute infections or vaccinations. Deep-level settings were used for running the assay. For each subset, genomic DNA was distributed in equal portions over several immunoSEQ plates. Only in-frame clones appear in the TCRdb table, and some are missing; sequencing was by immunoSEQ multiplex PCR. The sample includes 660,000 or so clones, roughly 95% of them seen just once. Germline CDR1 and CDR2: SEHNR and FQNEAQ (reference sequence). V was clipped by 5 bases and J by 3 bases, with 13 bases between them. CDR3 size: 14 residues.

Sequencing used naive CD8+ T cells sorted from blood. The source of this sequence is a woman under 40 in good health. The V and J genes are TRBV7-9 and TRBJ1-2, with D hard to call. The DNA of the CDR3 is TGTGCCAGCAGCCCACCCAGGCCATACTATGGCTACACCTTC. This translates into CASSPPRPYYGYTF.